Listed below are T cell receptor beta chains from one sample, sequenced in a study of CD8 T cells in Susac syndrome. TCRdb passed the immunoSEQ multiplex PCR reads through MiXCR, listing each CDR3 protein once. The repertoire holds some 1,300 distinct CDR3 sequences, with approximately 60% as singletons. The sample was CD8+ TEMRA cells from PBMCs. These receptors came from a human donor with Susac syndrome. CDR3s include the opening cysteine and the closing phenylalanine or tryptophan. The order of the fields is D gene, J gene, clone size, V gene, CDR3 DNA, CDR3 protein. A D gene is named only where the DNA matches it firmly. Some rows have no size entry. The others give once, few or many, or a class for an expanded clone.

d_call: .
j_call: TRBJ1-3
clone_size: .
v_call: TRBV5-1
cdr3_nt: TGCGCCAGCACCGACCCCATTCCAGGAAACACCATATATTTT
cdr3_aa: CASTDPIPGNTIYF

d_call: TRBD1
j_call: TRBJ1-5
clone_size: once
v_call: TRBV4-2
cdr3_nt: TGTGCCAGCAGCCAAGATCGCGACAGGGACCCTAGCAATCAGCCCCAGCATTTT
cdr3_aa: CASSQDRDRDPSNQPQHF

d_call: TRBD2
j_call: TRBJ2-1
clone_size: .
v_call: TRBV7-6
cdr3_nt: TGTGCCAGCAGCTTAGAGGGCCGAAGGCGGGGGGAAGTTGAGCAGTTCTTC
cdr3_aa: CASSLEGRRRGEVEQFF

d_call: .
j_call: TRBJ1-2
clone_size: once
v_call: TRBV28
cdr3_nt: TGTGCCAGCAGTTTATTAATGAGTGGGGGCTTCTATGGCTACACCTTC
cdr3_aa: CASSLLMSGGFYGYTF

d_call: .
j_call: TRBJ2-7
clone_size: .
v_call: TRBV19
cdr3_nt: TGTGCCGGTAGTGCCTCCGGGCTCTCGACCTACGAGCAGTACTTC
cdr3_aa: CAGSASGLSTYEQYF

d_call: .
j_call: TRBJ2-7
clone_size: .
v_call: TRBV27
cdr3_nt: TGTGCCAGCAGTGAAGGTCCCTTTTCTGTGCAGTACTTC
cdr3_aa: CASSEGPFSVQYF

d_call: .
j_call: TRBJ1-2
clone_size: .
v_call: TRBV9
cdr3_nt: TGTGCCAGCAGCGTGGGGGGCTACACCTTC
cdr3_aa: CASSVGGYTF

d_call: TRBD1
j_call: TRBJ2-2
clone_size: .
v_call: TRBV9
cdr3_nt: TGTGCCAGCAGCGTTACTCGGGACAGTGTGAACACCGGGGAGCTGTTTTTT
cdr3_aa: CASSVTRDSVNTGELFF

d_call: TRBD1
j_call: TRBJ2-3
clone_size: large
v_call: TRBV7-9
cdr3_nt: TGTGCCAGCACCACGGGACAGTCAGATACGCAGTATTTT
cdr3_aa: CASTTGQSDTQYF

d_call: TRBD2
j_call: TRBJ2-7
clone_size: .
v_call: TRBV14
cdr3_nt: TGTGCCCGCAGCCAAGGGGAACTAGCGGGGGGGGCCTACGAGCAGTACTTC
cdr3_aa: CARSQGELAGGAYEQYF

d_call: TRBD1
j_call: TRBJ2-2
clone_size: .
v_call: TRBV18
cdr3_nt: TGTGCCAGCCCGGGACAGTACACCGGGGAGCTGTTTTTT
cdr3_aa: CASPGQYTGELFF

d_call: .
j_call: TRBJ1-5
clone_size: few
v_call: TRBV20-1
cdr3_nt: TGCAGTGCTAGGGCTTACAATATGAACCCGCCCCAGCATTTT
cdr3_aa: CSARAYNMNPPQHF

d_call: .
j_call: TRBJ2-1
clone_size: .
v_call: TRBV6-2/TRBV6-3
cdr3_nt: TGTGCCAGCACTTACCCCGGGAATGAGCAGTTCTTC
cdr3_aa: CASTYPGNEQFF

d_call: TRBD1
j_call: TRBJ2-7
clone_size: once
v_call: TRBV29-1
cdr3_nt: TGCAGCGTTGTCGGGACAGGTTTCTCCTACGAGCAGCACTTC
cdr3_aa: CSVVGTGFSYEQHF

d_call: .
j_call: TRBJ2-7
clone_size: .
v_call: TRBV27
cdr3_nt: TGTGCCAGCAGTTTCGCGGGGAGTACCACCTACGAGCAGTACTTC
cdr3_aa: CASSFAGSTTYEQYF

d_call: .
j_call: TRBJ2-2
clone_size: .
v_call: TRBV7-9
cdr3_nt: TGTCCTCCCCGAAGGGAGGACAGACCCACCAGGGAGCTGTTTTTT
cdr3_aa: CPPRREDRPTRELFF

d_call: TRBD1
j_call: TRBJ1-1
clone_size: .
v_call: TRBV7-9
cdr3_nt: TGTGCCAGCACCACGGGACAGGGGGACTCCAGGAACACTGAAGCTTTCTTT
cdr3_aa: CASTTGQGDSRNTEAFF

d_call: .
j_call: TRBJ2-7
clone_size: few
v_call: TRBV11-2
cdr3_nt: TGTGCCAGCAGCTTATGGGTAACCCATGGGACCCTCTACTCCTACGAGCAGTACTTC
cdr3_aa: CASSLWVTHGTLYSYEQYF

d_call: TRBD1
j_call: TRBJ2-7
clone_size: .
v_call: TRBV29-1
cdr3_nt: TGCAGCGTTGTCGGGACAGGGTTCTCCTACGAGCTGTTGTTC
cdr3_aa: CSVVGTGFSYELLF

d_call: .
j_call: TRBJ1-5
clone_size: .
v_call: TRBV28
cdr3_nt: TGTGCCAGCAGTTTTCGTCGAGACAGCAATCAGCCCCAGCATTTT
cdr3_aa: CASSFRRDSNQPQHF

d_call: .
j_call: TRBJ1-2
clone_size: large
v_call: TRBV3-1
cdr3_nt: TGTGCCAGCAGCCAAGATTTCGGGGGTCAAGGGGTTGGCTACACCTTC
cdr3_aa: CASSQDFGGQGVGYTF

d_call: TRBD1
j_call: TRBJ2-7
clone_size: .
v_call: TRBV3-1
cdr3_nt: TGTGCCAGCAGCCAAGGGACAGGGACGAGCTCCTACGAGCAGTACTTC
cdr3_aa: CASSQGTGTSSYEQYF

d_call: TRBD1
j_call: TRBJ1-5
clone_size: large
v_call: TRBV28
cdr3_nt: TGTGCCAGCAGTTTAGTTCAGGGGGCCAATCAGCCCCAGCATTTT
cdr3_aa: CASSLVQGANQPQHF

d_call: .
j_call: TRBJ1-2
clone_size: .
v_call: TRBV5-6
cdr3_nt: TGTGCCAGCAGCTTAAACCTGCTTACGGGCTACACCTTC
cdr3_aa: CASSLNLLTGYTF

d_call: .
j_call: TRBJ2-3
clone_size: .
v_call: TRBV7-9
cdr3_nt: .
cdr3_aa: CAFGGGSPRYAVF

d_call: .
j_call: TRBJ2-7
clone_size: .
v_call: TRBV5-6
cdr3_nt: TGTGCCAGCAGCTTGTTGACGGACTACGAGCAGTACTTC
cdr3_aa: CASSLLTDYEQYF

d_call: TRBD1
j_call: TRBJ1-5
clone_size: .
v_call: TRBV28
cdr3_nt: TGTGCCAGGAGTTTAGTTCAGGGGGCCAATGAGCCCCAGCATTTT
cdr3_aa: CARSLVQGANEPQHF

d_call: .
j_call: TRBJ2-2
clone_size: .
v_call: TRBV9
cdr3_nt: .
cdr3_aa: CASSVARDRGTPGSCFF

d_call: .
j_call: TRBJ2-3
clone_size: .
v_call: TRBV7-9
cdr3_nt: TGTGCCAGCTCGCCTATGGAACTTCTCACAGATACGCAGTATTTT
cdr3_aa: CASSPMELLTDTQYF

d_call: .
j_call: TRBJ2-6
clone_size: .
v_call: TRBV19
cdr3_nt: TGTGCCAGTAGTGCCGGCGTGTCACAAAGTCGGGCCAACGTCCTGACTTTC
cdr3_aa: CASSAGVSQSRANVLTF

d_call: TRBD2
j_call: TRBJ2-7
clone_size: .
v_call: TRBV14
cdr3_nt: TGTGCCAGCAGCCTAGGGGAAGTAGCGGGGGGATCCTACGAGCAGTACTTC
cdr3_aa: CASSLGEVAGGSYEQYF

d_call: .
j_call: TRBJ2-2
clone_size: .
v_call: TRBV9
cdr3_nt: TGTGCCAGCGTAGCTAGGGACCGGGGTAACACCGGGGAGCTGTTTTTT
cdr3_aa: CASVARDRGNTGELFF

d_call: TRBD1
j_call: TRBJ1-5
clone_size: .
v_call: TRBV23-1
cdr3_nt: TGCGCCAGCAATCACAGGGGAAGAGGGCCGGTGGATCAGCCCCAGCATTTT
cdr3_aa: CASNHRGRGPVDQPQHF

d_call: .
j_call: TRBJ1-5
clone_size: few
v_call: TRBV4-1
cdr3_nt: TGCGCCAGCAGCCATTTAGAGGGCGGAGGAAATCAGCCCCAGCATTTT
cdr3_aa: CASSHLEGGGNQPQHF

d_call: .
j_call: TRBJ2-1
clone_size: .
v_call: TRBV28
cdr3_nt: TGTGCCAGCAGTTTCTCCAGCAACTCCTACAATGAGCAGTTCTTC
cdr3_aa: CASSFSSNSYNEQFF

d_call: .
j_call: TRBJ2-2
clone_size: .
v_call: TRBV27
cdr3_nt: TGTGCCAGCAGTTTTTTTGGTTGGGACCGGGGAGCTGTTTTT
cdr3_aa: CASSFFGWDRGAVF

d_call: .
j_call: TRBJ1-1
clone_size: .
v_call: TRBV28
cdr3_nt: TGTGCCAGCAGTTCGCCACCATCCTTTATGAACACTGAAGCTTTCTTT
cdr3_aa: CASSSPPSFMNTEAFF

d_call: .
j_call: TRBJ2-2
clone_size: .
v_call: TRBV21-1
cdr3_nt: TGTGCCAGCAGCGACGGGCAGACGGGTATTTATATGGACACCGGGGAGCTGTTTTTT
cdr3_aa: CASSDGQTGIYMDTGELFF

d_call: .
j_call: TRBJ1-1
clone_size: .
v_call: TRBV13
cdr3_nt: TGTGCCAGAGGTCAATCTCTTGGACTGAGCACTGAAGCTTTCTTT
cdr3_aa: CARGQSLGLSTEAFF

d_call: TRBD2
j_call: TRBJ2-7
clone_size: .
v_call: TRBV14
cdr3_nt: TGTGCCAGCAGCCATGGGGAACTAGCGGGGGGAGCCTACGAGCAGTACTTC
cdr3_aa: CASSHGELAGGAYEQYF

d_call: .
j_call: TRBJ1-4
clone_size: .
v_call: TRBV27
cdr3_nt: TGTGCGAGCAGTCCTTCAGGGGATAAACTGTTTTTT
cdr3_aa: CASSPSGDKLFF

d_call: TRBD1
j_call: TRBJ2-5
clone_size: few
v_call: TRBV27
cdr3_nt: TGTGCCAGCAGTCTAGCCGGGACAGGGGGAGAGACCCAGTACTTC
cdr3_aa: CASSLAGTGGETQYF

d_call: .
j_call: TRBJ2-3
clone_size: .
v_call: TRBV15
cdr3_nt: TGTGCCACCAGCAATCCAGGGGCGGCCACAGATACGCAGTATTTT
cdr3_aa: CATSNPGAATDTQYF

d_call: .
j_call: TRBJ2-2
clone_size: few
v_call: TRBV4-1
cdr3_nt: TGCGCCAGCAGCCAAGAAACAGGGAATCTGGCCGGGGAGCTGTTTTTT
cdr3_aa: CASSQETGNLAGELFF

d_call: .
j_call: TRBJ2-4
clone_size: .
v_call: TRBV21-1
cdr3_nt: TGTGCCAGCAGGACCATACTACTACAGCAAAGAAAAAACATTCAGTACTTC
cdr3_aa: CASRTILLQQRKNIQYF

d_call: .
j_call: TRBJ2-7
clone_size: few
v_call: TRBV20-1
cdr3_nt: TGCAGTGCTTACAGGGAGGGGCCCTACGAGCAGTACTTC
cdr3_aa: CSAYREGPYEQYF

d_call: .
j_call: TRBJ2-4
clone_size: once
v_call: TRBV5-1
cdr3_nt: TGCGCCAGCAGCTCCGGGACTGCAGCCAAAAACATTCAGTACTTC
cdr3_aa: CASSSGTAAKNIQYF

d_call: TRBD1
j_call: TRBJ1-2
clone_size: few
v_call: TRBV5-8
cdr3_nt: TGTGCCAGCAGAACTCAGGGGGGCTATGGCTACACCTTC
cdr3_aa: CASRTQGGYGYTF

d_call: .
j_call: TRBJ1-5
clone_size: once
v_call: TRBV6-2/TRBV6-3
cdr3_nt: TGTGCCAGCAGTTTCTCGGCTGACGGAGGCAATCAGCCCCAGCATTTT
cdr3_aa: CASSFSADGGNQPQHF

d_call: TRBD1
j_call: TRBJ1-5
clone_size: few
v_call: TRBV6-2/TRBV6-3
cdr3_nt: TGTGCCAGCAGTTTCTCCCCCGGGACAGGAGAGGATCAGCCCCAGCATTTT
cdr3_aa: CASSFSPGTGEDQPQHF

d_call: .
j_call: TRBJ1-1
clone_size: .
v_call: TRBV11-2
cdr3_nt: TGTGCCAGCAGCTTTCAACCGGGACTAGGGGACTCCTGGAACACTGAAGCTTTCTTT
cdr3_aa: CASSFQPGLGDSWNTEAFF

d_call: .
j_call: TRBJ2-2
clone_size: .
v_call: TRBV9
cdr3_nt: .
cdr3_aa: CASSVARAGVTPGSCFF